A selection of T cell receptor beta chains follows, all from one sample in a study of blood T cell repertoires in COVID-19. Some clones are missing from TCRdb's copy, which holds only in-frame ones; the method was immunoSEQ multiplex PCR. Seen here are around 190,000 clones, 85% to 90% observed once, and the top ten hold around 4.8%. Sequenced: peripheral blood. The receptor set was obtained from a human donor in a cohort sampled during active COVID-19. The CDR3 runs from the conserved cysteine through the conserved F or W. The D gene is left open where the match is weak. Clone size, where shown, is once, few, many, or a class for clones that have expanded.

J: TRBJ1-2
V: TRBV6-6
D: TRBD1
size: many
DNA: TGTGCCAGCACCCAGAGCGACAGGGGCGACTATGGCTACACCTTC
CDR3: CASTQSDRGDYGYTF

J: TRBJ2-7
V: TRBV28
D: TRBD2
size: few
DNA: TGTGCCAGCGTTCAGAGCGGGGGGCCCACGAGGGAGCAGTACTTC
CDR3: CASVQSGGPTREQYF

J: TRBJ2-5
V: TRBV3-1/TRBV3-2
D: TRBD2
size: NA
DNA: TGTGCCAGCAGCCAAGCGCTAGCGGGGATCCATGAGACCCAGTACTTC
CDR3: CASSQALAGIHETQYF

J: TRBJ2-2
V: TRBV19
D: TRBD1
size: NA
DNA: TGTGCCAGTAGTCTGGACAGGGTAAGCACCGGGGAGCTGTTTTTT
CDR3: CASSLDRVSTGELFF

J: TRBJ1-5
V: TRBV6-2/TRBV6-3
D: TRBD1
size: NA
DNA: TGTGCCAGCAGTTACCTCAGGGGGATTAGGCGCAATCAGCCCCAGCATTTT
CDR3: CASSYLRGIRRNQPQHF

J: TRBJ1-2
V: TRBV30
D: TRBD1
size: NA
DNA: TGTGCCTGGACTGCAGGGGGTACCTATGGCTACACCTTC
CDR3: CAWTAGGTYGYTF

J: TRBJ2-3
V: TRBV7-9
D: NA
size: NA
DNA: TGTGCCAGCAGCTTAGCCCGGTCAGATACGCAGTATTTT
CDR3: CASSLARSDTQYF

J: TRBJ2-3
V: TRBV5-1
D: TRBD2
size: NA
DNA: TGCGCCAGCAGCTTTACTAGCGGGGGGACAGATACGCAGTATTTT
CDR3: CASSFTSGGTDTQYF

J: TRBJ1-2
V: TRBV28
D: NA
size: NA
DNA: TGTGCCAGCGTAACCTCGGGGGGCGCTGGCTACACCTTC
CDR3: CASVTSGGAGYTF

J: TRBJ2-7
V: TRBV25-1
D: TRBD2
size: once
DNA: TGTGCCAGCAGAGGGAGCGGGAGTGGGGAGCAGTACTTC
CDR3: CASRGSGSGEQYF

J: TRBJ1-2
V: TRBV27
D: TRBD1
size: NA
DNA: TGTGCCAGCAGTTTATCGGGACAGGGCCTCGGGCTTGGCGGCTACACCTTC
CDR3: CASSLSGQGLGLGGYTF

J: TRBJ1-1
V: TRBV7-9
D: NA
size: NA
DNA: TGTGCCAGCAGCCATCAAGGGGCCTACACTGAAGCTTTCTTT
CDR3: CASSHQGAYTEAFF

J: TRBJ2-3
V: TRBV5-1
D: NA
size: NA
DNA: TGCGCCAGCAGGCTTGGGCAGGGTGGCGATACGCAGTATTTT
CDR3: CASRLGQGGDTQYF

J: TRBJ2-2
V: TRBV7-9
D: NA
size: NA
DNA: TGTGCCAGCAGCCCGCAACCGGGAGCTATCACCGGGGAGCTGTTTTTT
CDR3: CASSPQPGAITGELFF

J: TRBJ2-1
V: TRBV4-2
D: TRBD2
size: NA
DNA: TGTGCCAGCAGCTCAGGGAGGGTGAGCTCCTACAATGAGCAGTTCTTC
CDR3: CASSSGRVSSYNEQFF

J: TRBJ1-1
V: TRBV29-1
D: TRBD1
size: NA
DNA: TGCAGCGTTTCGGCCGGGACAGGGAACACTGAAGCTTTCTTT
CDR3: CSVSAGTGNTEAFF

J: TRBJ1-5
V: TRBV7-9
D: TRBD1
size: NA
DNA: TGTGCCAGCAGCCCGGACAGGGGAGATCAGCCCCAGCATTTT
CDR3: CASSPDRGDQPQHF

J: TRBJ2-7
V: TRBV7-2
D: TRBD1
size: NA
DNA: TGTGCCAGCAGCGGAGGACAGGGGGGACCCCCCTACGAGCAGTACTTC
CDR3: CASSGGQGGPPYEQYF

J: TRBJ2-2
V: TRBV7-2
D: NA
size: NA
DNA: TGTGCCAGCAGCTTAGTCGCCGGGACGAACACCGGGGAGCTGTTTTTT
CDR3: CASSLVAGTNTGELFF

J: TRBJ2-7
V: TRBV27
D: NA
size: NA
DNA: TGTGCCAGCAGTTTATCGTCGCCTGGGCGCACAGCCTACGAGCAGTACTTC
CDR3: CASSLSSPGRTAYEQYF

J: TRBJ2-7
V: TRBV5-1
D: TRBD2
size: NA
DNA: TGCGCCAGCCGAATTACCGGGACTAGCGGGAGGACCTCCTACGAGCAGTACTTC
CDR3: CASRITGTSGRTSYEQYF

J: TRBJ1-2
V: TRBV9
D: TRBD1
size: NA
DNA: TGTGCCAGCAGGGACAGGGAAGGCTATGGCTACACCTTC
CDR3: CASRDREGYGYTF

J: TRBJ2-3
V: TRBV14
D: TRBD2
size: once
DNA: TGTGCCAGCAGCCAGGGACTAGCGGCCTTTAGCACAGATACGCAGTATTTT
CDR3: CASSQGLAAFSTDTQYF

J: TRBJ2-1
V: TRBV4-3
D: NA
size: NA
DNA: TGCGCCAGCAGCCAAGAAGGGGGGGCCCTGAATGAGCAGTTCTTC
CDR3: CASSQEGGALNEQFF

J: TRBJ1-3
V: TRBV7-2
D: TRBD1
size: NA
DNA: TGTGCCAGCAGCTTAGATCTCAGGGGGCGTGGAAACACCATATATTTT
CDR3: CASSLDLRGRGNTIYF

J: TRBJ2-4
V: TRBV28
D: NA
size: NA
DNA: TGTGCCAGCAGTTCTACTAAACTAGCCAAAAACATTCAGTACTTC
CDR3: CASSSTKLAKNIQYF

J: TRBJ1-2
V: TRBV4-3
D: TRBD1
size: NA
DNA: TGCGCCAGCAGCCAAGAAGGGACAGGGAGGGGTAAATACTATGGCTACACCTTC
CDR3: CASSQEGTGRGKYYGYTF

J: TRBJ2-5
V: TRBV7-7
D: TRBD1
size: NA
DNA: TGTGCTAGCAGCTTCGGGACAGGGGGAAGAGAGACCCAGTACTTC
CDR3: CASSFGTGGRETQYF

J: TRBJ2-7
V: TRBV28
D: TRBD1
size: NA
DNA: TGTGCCAGCAGTTCTGGGACAGGAGCAGGGGACGAGCAGTACTTC
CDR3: CASSSGTGAGDEQYF

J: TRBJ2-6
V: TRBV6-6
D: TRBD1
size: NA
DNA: TGTGCCAGCAGTCTGACAGGGCACAGGGTCGGGGCCAACGTCCTGACTTTC
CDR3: CASSLTGHRVGANVLTF

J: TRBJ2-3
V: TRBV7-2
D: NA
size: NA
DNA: TGTGCCAGCAGCGCAAGACGGGGGGCGCGCACAGATACGCAGTATTTT
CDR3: CASSARRGARTDTQYF

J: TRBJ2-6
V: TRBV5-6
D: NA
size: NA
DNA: TGTGCCAGCAGCCAGTTATCTGGGGCCAACGTCCTGACTTTC
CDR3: CASSQLSGANVLTF

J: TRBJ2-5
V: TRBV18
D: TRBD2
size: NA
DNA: TGTGCCAGCTCACCAGGACTAGCGGGAAGAAAAGAGACCCAGTACTTC
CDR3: CASSPGLAGRKETQYF

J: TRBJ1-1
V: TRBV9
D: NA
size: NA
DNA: TGTGCCAGCAGCGTAGGCCAGTACGATGAAGCTTTCTTT
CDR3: CASSVGQYDEAFF

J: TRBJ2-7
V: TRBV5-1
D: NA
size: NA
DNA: TGCGCCAGCAGCCCGACGAGTTGGACACGTGCCTACGAGCAGTACTTC
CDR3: CASSPTSWTRAYEQYF

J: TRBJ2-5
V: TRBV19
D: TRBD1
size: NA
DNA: TGTGCCAGTAGGGTTAGACAGGGCCCCGCGTACTTCTCCCAAGAGACCCAGTACTTC
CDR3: CASRVRQGPAYFSQETQYF

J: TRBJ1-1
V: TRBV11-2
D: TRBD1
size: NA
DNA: TGTGCCAGCAGCGCCAGGGGGCCGAGCACTGAAGCTTTCTTT
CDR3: CASSARGPSTEAFF

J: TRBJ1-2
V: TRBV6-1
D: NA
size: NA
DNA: TGTGCCAGCAGTGAACAAGCCGTATCCTATGGCTACACCTTC
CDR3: CASSEQAVSYGYTF

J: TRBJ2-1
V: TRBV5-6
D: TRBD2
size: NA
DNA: TGTGCCAGCAGCTTAGTCGGACTAGTGGAGCGGGAGCAGTTCTTC
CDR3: CASSLVGLVEREQFF

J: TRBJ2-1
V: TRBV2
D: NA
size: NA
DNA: TGTGCCAGTTCTAAGACTAGCTCCTACAATGAGCAGTTCTTC
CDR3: CASSKTSSYNEQFF

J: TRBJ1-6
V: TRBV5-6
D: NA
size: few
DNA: TGTGCCAGCAGCTGGGCGGGAGGGAATTCACCCCTCCACTTT
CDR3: CASSWAGGNSPLHF

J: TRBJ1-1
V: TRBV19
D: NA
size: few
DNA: TGTGCCAGTACGAGGTTAGGTCTGAACCCTGAAGCTTTCTTT
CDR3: CASTRLGLNPEAFF

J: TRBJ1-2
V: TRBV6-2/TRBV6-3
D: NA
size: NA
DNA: TGTGCCAGCAGCCCCGGGACACCCGGCTACACCTTC
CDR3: CASSPGTPGYTF

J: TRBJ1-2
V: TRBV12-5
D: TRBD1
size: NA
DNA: TGTGCTAGTGGTCAGACAGGGGGGTCGAATGGCTACACCTTC
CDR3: CASGQTGGSNGYTF

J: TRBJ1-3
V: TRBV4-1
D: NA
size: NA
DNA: TGCGCCAGCAGCCAAGGATCTACTGTGGTCCGGTCTGGAAACACCATATATTTT
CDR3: CASSQGSTVVRSGNTIYF

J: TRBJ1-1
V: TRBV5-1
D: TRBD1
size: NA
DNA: TGCGCCAGCAGCTTCGGACAGGGCGTATTGAACACTGAAGCTTTCTTT
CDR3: CASSFGQGVLNTEAFF

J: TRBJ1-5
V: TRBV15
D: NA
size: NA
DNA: TGTGCCACCAGCAGAGATTGGGGGAGGGATCAGCCCCAGCATTTT
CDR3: CATSRDWGRDQPQHF

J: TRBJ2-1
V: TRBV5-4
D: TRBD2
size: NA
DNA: TGTGCCAGCAGCTTGTCTGCGGGGGGGCCCTACAATGAGCAGTTCTTC
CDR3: CASSLSAGGPYNEQFF

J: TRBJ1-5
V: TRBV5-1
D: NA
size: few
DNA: TGCGCCAGCAGCTTGGCCCAGAATCAGCCCCAGCATTTT
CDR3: CASSLAQNQPQHF

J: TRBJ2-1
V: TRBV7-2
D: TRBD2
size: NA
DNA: TGTGCCAGCAGCACCCGCCTAGCGGGTTACAATGAGCAGTTCTTC
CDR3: CASSTRLAGYNEQFF

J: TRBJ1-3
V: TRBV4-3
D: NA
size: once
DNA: TGCGCCAGCAGCCAAGCCGTACAGGGAACGAACACCATATATTTT
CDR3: CASSQAVQGTNTIYF

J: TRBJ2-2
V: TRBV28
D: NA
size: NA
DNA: TGTGCCAGCAAGAACTCGAAAGTGATTCCCGGGGAGCTGTTTTTT
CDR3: CASKNSKVIPGELFF

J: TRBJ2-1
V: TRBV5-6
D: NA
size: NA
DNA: TGTGCCAGCAGCCCGTACCATTTGAGGAAGATTGACAATGAGCAGTTCTTC
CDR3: CASSPYHLRKIDNEQFF

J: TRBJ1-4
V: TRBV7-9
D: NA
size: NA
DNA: TGTGCCAGCAGCGGAGGGCAGGGTTTGTTCACTAATGAAAAACTGTTTTTT
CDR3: CASSGGQGLFTNEKLFF

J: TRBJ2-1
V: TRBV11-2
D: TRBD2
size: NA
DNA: TGTGCCAGCAGCTTAGGCGGGGGGGCAAATGAGCAGTTCTTC
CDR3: CASSLGGGANEQFF